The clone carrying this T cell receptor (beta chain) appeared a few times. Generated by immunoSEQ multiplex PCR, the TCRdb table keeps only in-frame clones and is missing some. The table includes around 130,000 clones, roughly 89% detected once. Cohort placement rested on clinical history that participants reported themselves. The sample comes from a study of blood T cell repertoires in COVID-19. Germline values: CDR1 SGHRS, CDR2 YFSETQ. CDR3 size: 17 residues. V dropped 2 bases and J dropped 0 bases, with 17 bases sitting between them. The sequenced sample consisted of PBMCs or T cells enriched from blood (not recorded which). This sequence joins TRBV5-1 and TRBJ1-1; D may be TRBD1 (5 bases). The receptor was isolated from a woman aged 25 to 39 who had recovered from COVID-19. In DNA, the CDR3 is TGCGCCAGCAGCTTTGGGGGGGTAGGAGGCCTGAACACTGAAGCTTTCTTT. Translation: CASSFGGVGGLNTEAFF.